This entry lists 32 T cell receptor beta chains sequenced from one sample in a study of CD8+ T cells in alopecia areata. cDNA serving as the sequencing template came from extracted, reverse transcribed RNA. Sequencing was performed with immunoSEQ multiplex PCR; in TCRdb, only in-frame clones are kept and a portion is missing. The table shows some 210,000 clones, with under 70% occurring only once. The treatment: oral pan-JAK inhibitor, 5-10 mg twice daily. The sample here was CD4+ T cells sorted from blood, taken at roughly week 45, from a patient treated with tofacitinib. These receptors were taken from a human donor with alopecia areata.

This clone was detected a few times. The genes are TRBV5-1 and TRBJ2-3; D possibly corresponds to TRBD1 (6 bases). Germline-derived CDR1 and CDR2 are SGHRS and YFSETQ. V lost 2 bases and J lost 3, with 7 bases in between. The CDR3 extends over 13 amino acids. This CDR3 is CASSFQGTDTQYF. CDR3 in DNA: TGCGCCAGCAGCTTTCAGGGGACAGATACGCAGTATTTT.

This rearrangement joins TRBV5-1 to TRBJ1-1; D ambiguous. Germline V gene sequence: CDR1 SGHRS, CDR2 YFSETQ. The length of the CDR3 is 14 residues. V was cut by 0 bases and J by 2 bases, with 8 bases left in between. DNA for the CDR3: TGCGCCAGCAGCTTGGTGGGCAGCAACACTGAAGCTTTCTTT. Its protein is CASSLVGSNTEAFF.

J is TRBJ2-1 and V is TRBV11-2, with D possibly TRBD2 on 5 matching bases. The germline V gene encodes CDR1 SGHAT and CDR2 FQNNGV. The length of the CDR3 is 17 residues. Trimming pared 2 bases from V and 6 bases from J, leaving 20 bases between. The CDR3 spells CASSLRRRVVSGNEQFF. The CDR3 DNA reads as TGTGCCAGCAGCTTACGCAGAAGGGTAGTAAGCGGCAATGAGCAGTTCTTC.

The chain joins TRBV5-1 to TRBJ2-3; D uncertain. CDR1 is SGHRS and CDR2 is YFSETQ in the germline V gene. V was trimmed by 0 bases and J by 8 bases, leaving 16 bases between them. The length of the CDR3 is 15 residues. CDR3 sequence reads: CASSLESASLVTQYF. The DNA for the CDR3 is TGCGCCAGCAGCTTGGAGAGTGCAAGTTTGGTTACGCAGTATTTT.

This sequence joins TRBV6-5 and TRBJ1-6; no clear D. The germline V gene encodes CDR1 MNHEY and CDR2 SVGAGI. V dropped 3 bases and J dropped 13 bases, with 13 bases sitting between them. This CDR3 has 13 amino acids. CDR3 sequence reads: CASSYKENLPLHF. The CDR3 bases are TGTGCCAGCAGTTATAAAGAGAATCTCCCCCTCCACTTT.

The V and J genes are TRBV30 and TRBJ2-2; D possibly corresponds to TRBD2 (6 bases). V dropped 2 bases and J dropped 4 bases, with 11 bases sitting between them. Germline V gives CDR1 GTSNPN, CDR2 SVGIG (reference sequence). The CDR3 consists of 14 residues. The CDR3 region has the DNA TGTGCCTGGAGTCCCGGGCGGGGCACCGGGGAGCTGTTTTTT. This sequence encodes CAWSPGRGTGELFF.

This clone occurred a few times. The rearrangement links TRBV6-1 to TRBJ1-2; D is possibly TRBD1 (5 bases). Trimming left V 1 base short and J 3 bases short, with 18 bases between. The CDR3 spans 17 residues. Germline lookup yields CDR1 MNHNS and CDR2 SASEGT. DNA of the CDR3: TGTGCCAGCAGTGAAGAGGTTTGGCAGGGATCGTACTATGGCTACACCTTC. It yields the protein CASSEEVWQGSYYGYTF.

There are a few counts of this clone. V usage is TRBV11-1 and J usage is TRBJ2-7, with D perhaps TRBD1 (6 bases). V was trimmed by 5 bases and J by 5 bases, leaving 13 bases between them. CDR1 is SGHAT, CDR2 FQDESV, per germline (reference sequence). The CDR3 sequence is 13 residues long. The CDR3 here is CASSEQGLNEQYF. The CDR3 coding sequence is TGTGCCAGCAGCGAACAGGGTCTCAACGAGCAGTACTTC.

This chain uses TRBV18 with TRBJ2-7; D ambiguous. This CDR3 contains 14 residues. V was shortened by 3 bases and J by 3 bases, with 12 bases between the two germline ends. CDR1 is KGHSH and CDR2 is LQKENI in the germline V gene. Here the CDR3 reads CASSPLAGYYEQYF. The CDR3 DNA reads as TGTGCCAGCTCACCCTTGGCAGGATACTACGAGCAGTACTTC.

The J gene is TRBJ2-7, the V gene TRBV30, with D uncertain. CDR1 GTSNPN and CDR2 SVGIG come from the germline V gene (reference sequence). Between the trimmed V and J ends, which lost 0 bases and 3 bases, there was a span of 3 bases. There are 11 residues in the CDR3. The CDR3 bases are TGTGCCTGGAGTGTAGGCTACGAGCAGTACTTC. Translating gives CAWSVGYEQYF.

The chain is built from TRBV25-1 and TRBJ2-7, with 7 bases lining up with TRBD1. Germline-derived CDR1 and CDR2 are MGHDK and SYGVNS. This CDR3 has 17 amino acids. V trimming: 4 bases; J trimming: 0 bases; junction bases outside the gene matches: 12. The CDR3 nucleotides read TGTGCCAGCAGTGCTCATGTCGGGACAGTAAACTCCTACGAGCAGTACTTC. As protein: CASSAHVGTVNSYEQYF.

This clone was detected only a few times. J is TRBJ1-1 and V is TRBV29-1; TRBD1 might be the D (5 bases). This CDR3 has 14 amino acids. Germline CDR1 SQVTM, CDR2 ANQGSEA. V lost 6 bases and J 1 base, leaving 15 bases between the germline ends. The CDR3 loop is CSVMWGDGNTEAFF. The CDR3 DNA reads as TGCAGCGTCATGTGGGGGGACGGGAACACTGAAGCTTTCTTT.

The chain's CDR3 is CASSPSIQGFGYTF. The DNA of the CDR3 is TGTGCCAGCAGCCCCTCGATTCAGGGGTTTGGCTACACCTTC. The V call is TRBV27, the J call TRBJ1-2, with a weak D call TRBD1 (6 bases). CDR3 size: 14 residues. The ends were cut back, 6 bases at V and 7 bases at J, with 18 bases in the middle. Germline CDR1 is MNHEY and CDR2 is SMNVEV (reference sequence).

This chain joins TRBV27 and TRBJ2-1, with 8 bases identical to TRBD1. The CDR3 has 16 residues. CDR1 is MNHEY, CDR2 SMNVEV, per germline (reference sequence). The V gene end was trimmed by 3 bases and the J gene end by 3 bases; junction bases not matched to a gene: 7. The CDR3 sequence: CASSFGTGTGYNEQFF. The CDR3, as DNA: TGTGCCAGCAGTTTCGGGACAGGAACGGGCTACAATGAGCAGTTCTTC.

This clone showed up many times. This chain connects TRBV2 to TRBJ2-7; the D call may be TRBD1 or TRBD2 (5 bases each). This CDR3 comprises 14 residues. The ends were cut back, 8 bases at V and 6 bases at J, with 20 bases in the middle. Looked up from germline, CDR1 is SNHLY and CDR2 is FYNNEI. CDR3 coding DNA: TGTGCCAGCCTACGACCGGGGCGGACCATCGAGCAGTACTTC. It yields the protein CASLRPGRTIEQYF.

The J gene is TRBJ2-1, the V gene TRBV29-1; D is perhaps TRBD1 (7 bases). The germline gives CDR1 SQVTM, CDR2 ANQGSEA. The CDR3 loop spans 14 amino acids. Trimming shortened V by 7 bases and J by 5 bases, and 18 bases separated the two germline ends. In DNA form, the CDR3 reads TGCAGCGCTCCCCGACAGGGAGGTAACAATGAGCAGTTCTTC. Its translation is CSAPRQGGNNEQFF.

The DNA for the CDR3 is TGTGCCAGCAGCCCAGGACTCCGCCGAGAGCAGTACTTC. Protein sequence: CASSPGLRREQYF. The J gene is TRBJ2-7, the V gene TRBV5-6, with a weak D call TRBD2 (5 bases). The CDR3 is 13 amino acids. Trimming pared 4 bases from V and 7 bases from J, leaving 15 bases between. The V gene's germline CDR1 is SGHDT and CDR2 YYEEEE. The variable domain in full, completed from reference TRBV5-6 and TRBJ2-7, reads DAGVTQSPTHLIKTRGQQVTLRCSPKSGHDTVSWYQQALGQGPQFIFQYYEEEERQRGNFPDRFSGHQFPNYSSELNVNALLLGDSALYLCASSPGLRREQYFGPGTRLTVT.

The CDR3 coding sequence is TGTGCCTGGTGTTTGAACACCGGGGAGCTGTTTTTT. It encodes CAWCLNTGELFF. V usage is TRBV30 and J usage is TRBJ2-2; D is unclear. Trimming removed 5 bases at V and 1 base at J, with 5 bases between. Germline V gene lookup returns CDR1 GTSNPN and CDR2 SVGIG (reference sequence). CDR3 size: 12 residues.

CDR3 protein: CASSPDTSISGANVLTF. The CDR3 DNA follows: TGCGCCAGCAGCCCGGACACCTCCATCTCTGGGGCCAACGTCCTGACTTTC. The chain carries TRBV5-1 and TRBJ2-6; TRBD1 is a possible D gene (5 bases). Trimming pared 4 bases from V and 0 bases from J, leaving 14 bases between. Germline V gene data show CDR1 as SGHRS and CDR2 as YFSETQ. The CDR3 is 17 residues long.

This clone was counted between two and nine times. This chain connects TRBV7-2 to TRBJ2-1; 8 nucleotides agree with TRBD2. With 1 base clipped from V and 5 bases from J, the junction kept 4 bases outside the gene matches. The CDR3 spans 15 residues. CDR1 and CDR2 from the germline V gene are SGHTA and FQGNSA. CDR3 sequence: CASSLGSGGNNEQFF. The CDR3 DNA follows: TGTGCCAGCAGCTTAGGGAGCGGGGGCAACAATGAGCAGTTCTTC.

This chain joins TRBV5-1 and TRBJ2-3; tentatively, D is TRBD2 (7 bases). This CDR3 comprises 14 residues. Germline V CDR1 and CDR2: SGHRS, YFSETQ. V gave up 0 bases and J gave up 4 bases, with 9 bases separating them. Written as DNA, the CDR3 is TGCGCCAGCAGCTTGGACGGGGGGCCAGATACGCAGTATTTT. This translates into CASSLDGGPDTQYF. The whole variable domain, remainder taken from reference TRBV5-1 and TRBJ2-3, is KAGVTQTPRYLIKTRGQQVTLSCSPISGHRSVSWYQQTPGQGLQFLFEYFSETQRNKGNFPGRFSGRQFSNSRSEMNVSTLELGDSALYLCASSLDGGPDTQYFGPGTRLTVL.

The chain links TRBV29-1 to TRBJ1-1; TRBD1 matches 7 bases. The CDR3 runs to 14 residues. CDR1 SQVTM and CDR2 ANQGSEA come from the germline V gene. The V segment lost 6 bases and the J segment 1 base; nucleotides outside the gene matches: 8. The CDR3 sequence is CSVRYQGENTEAFF. DNA of the CDR3: TGCAGCGTCCGTTACCAGGGGGAGAACACTGAAGCTTTCTTT.

The chain joins TRBV7-3 to TRBJ2-7, with D possibly being TRBD1 (5 bases). This CDR3 is 13 amino acids long. Germline-derived CDR1 and CDR2 are SGHTA and FQGTGA. V was pared by 3 bases and J by 4 bases, with 10 bases between. The CDR3 DNA reads TGTGCCAGCAGCTTGGGGCAGGAATACGAGCAGTACTTC. Translation gives CASSLGQEYEQYF.

Worth noting for this clone: The same CDR3 can be traced to other DNA sequences in this sample. The rearrangement joins TRBV7-2 to TRBJ1-5; D is unresolved. The CDR3 is made up of 13 amino acids. V shed 3 bases and J shed 2 bases, with 5 bases lying between them. Germline loops: CDR1 SGHTA, CDR2 FQGNSA. The CDR3 loop is CASSFGGNQPQHF. DNA of the CDR3: TGTGCCAGCAGCTTCGGGGGCAATCAGCCCCAGCATTTT.

This chain uses TRBV2 with TRBJ2-4, with D tentatively TRBD1 or TRBD2 (5 bases each). Germline V lookup: CDR1 SNHLY, CDR2 FYNNEI. V lost 4 bases and J 0 bases, leaving 10 bases between the germline ends. The CDR3 is 15 amino acids. The CDR3 spells CASSGQGVAKNIQYF. DNA of the CDR3: TGTGCCAGCAGTGGTCAGGGAGTAGCCAAAAACATTCAGTACTTC. Looking up the rest from reference TRBV2 and TRBJ2-4 gives the full variable domain: EPEVTQTPSHQVTQMGQEVILRCVPISNHLYFYWYRQILGQKVEFLVSFYNNEISEKSEIFDDQFSVERPDGSNFTLKIRSTKLEDSAMYFCASSGQGVAKNIQYFGAGTRLSVL.

About this clone: Other DNA sequences in this specimen translate into the identical CDR3. This sequence joins TRBV30 and TRBJ1-5; 8 nucleotides align to TRBD1. V lost 0 bases and J lost 2; bases outside the gene matches: 3. CDR1 is GTSNPN and CDR2 is SVGIG in the germline V gene (reference sequence). This CDR3 comprises 15 residues. The CDR3 region has the DNA TGTGCCTGGAGTGTAGCAGGGGGCGGCAATCAGCCCCAGCATTTT. Translated: CAWSVAGGGNQPQHF.

The chain carries TRBV15 and TRBJ2-7; D is ambiguous. Per germline, CDR1 LNHNV and CDR2 YYDKDF (reference sequence). V was shortened by 0 bases and J by 3 bases, with 12 bases between the two germline ends. The CDR3 extends over 15 amino acids. Written as DNA, the CDR3 is TGTGCCACCAGCAGAGATTTAGGTCAAGGCTACGAGCAGTACTTC. Its protein product is CATSRDLGQGYEQYF. Full variable domain (rest looked up from reference TRBV15 and TRBJ2-7): DAMVIQNPRYQVTQFGKPVTLSCSQTLNHNVMYWYQQKSSQAPKLLFHYYDKDFNNEADTPDNFQSRRPNTSFCFLDIRSPGLGDTAMYLCATSRDLGQGYEQYFGPGTRLTVT.

The chain combines TRBV5-1 with TRBJ1-1; D ambiguous. From germline, CDR1 is SGHRS and CDR2 YFSETQ. This CDR3 has 14 amino acids. V lost 0 bases and J 5 bases, leaving 11 bases between the germline ends. The CDR3 nucleotides are TGCGCCAGCAGCTTGGAAGCCAGTGGGACTGAAGCTTTCTTT. It is translated as CASSLEASGTEAFF.

This clone was observed a handful of times. This chain links TRBV19 with TRBJ1-1, with TRBD1 identical over 7 bases. There are 14 residues in the CDR3. From germline, CDR1 is LNHDA and CDR2 SQIVND (reference sequence). Trimming at V came to 4 bases and at J to 4 bases, leaving 6 bases not matched to a gene. The CDR3 loop reads CASSKSYRGTEAFF. The CDR3, as DNA: TGTGCCAGTAGTAAATCTTACAGGGGCACTGAAGCTTTCTTT. Variable domain in full (rest from reference TRBV19 and TRBJ1-1): DGGITQSPKYLFRKEGQNVTLSCEQNLNHDAMYWYRQDPGQGLRLIYYSQIVNDFQKGDIAEGYSVSREKKESFPLTVTSAQKNPTAFYLCASSKSYRGTEAFFGQGTRLTVV.

V and J are TRBV29-1 and TRBJ1-2; unclear D gene. The length of the CDR3 is 12 residues. Between the trimmed V and J ends, which lost 7 bases and 6 bases, there was a span of 15 bases. Germline V gene lookup returns CDR1 SQVTM and CDR2 ANQGSEA. Written as DNA, the CDR3 is TGCAGCGCTGGGGAGAAAGTCCATGGCTACACCTTC. It is translated as CSAGEKVHGYTF.

This clone was detected a few times. The chain recombines TRBV7-2 with TRBJ1-2; D gene unclear. V shed 2 bases and J shed 4 bases, with 8 bases lying between them. The CDR3 contains 13 residues. Germline lookup yields CDR1 SGHTA and CDR2 FQGNSA. CDR3 loop: CASSLPNSYGYTF. CDR3 bases: TGTGCCAGCAGCTTACCAAACTCCTATGGCTACACCTTC. The whole variable domain, remainder taken from reference TRBV7-2 and TRBJ1-2, is GAGVSQSPSNKVTEKGKDVELRCDPISGHTALYWYRQSLGQGLEFLIYFQGNSAPDKSGLPSDRFSAERTGGSVSTLTIQRTQQEDSAVYLCASSLPNSYGYTFGSGTRLTVV.

This clone was found a few times. This sequence joins TRBV7-2 and TRBJ2-5; D unresolved. With 2 bases removed from V and 4 bases from J, the gap between germline ends came to 11 bases. This CDR3 is built from 14 residues. Looked up from germline, CDR1 is SGHTA and CDR2 is FQGNSA. The CDR3 reads CASSLLPIGETQYF. CDR3 in DNA: TGTGCCAGCAGCTTATTACCTATCGGAGAGACCCAGTACTTC.